The present T cell receptor beta chain was sequenced within a study of T cells in localized non-small cell lung cancer (dated by TCRdb to about 2020). For the study in its entirety: The study examined T cell repertoires in under 300 patients with early-stage NSCLC and compared tumors with uninvolved tumor-adjacent lungs. The cohort consisted of 236 treatment-naive NSCLC patients whose localized lung tumors had been resected. Of the NSCLC patients, roughly 130 were male and 85 to 110 were female, and the mean age was about 69 years. Overall study results and their limits: Uninvolved tumor-adjacent lung showed the highest T cell clonality, higher than tumor, which suggests more focused antigenic responses in the uninvolved tumor-adjacent lung. Higher blood T cell density associated with longer overall survival, while higher adjacent-lung clonality associated with shorter survival. Of the top 100 tumor clones, a median of approximately 60 were detected in paired uninvolved adjacent lung; under 35 were also among that lung's top 100. Because multi-region sequencing of the tumors was not done, intratumor heterogeneity could not be ruled out. Because the study design was exploratory, TCR variables were selected using unadjusted p-values without false-discovery rate correction.

TCR beta CDR3 regions were sequenced from DNA using the immunoSEQ Assay. Per the authors' processing: T cell density was computed as TCR beta template counts normalized to usable DNA estimated by amplifying housekeeping genes. Richness was estimated with the preseqR package, extrapolating to 400,000 templates for PBMC samples and 120,000 templates for tissue samples. Clonality was defined by subtracting Pielou's evenness from one. To identify tissue-enriched TCRs, differential abundance testing was run on productive amino-acid clonotypes with a minimum total count of 5 and an alpha of 0.1. Repertoire overlap between compartments was quantified with the Jaccard Index and Morisita Overlap Index. GLIPH clustered TCR beta CDR3s with public tetramer-defined viral CDR3s; viral motifs required at least three viral sequences plus V-gene enrichment. The clones in this table, taken by TCRdb from immuneACCESS, are in-frame only. Not every clone is retained; where verified, under half of the shortfall comes from an unresolved V gene, and the cause of the rest is unknown. The D gene and trimming were derived from the DNA, and the V and J assignments and clone size from that table. The table for this sample lists roughly 27,000 clones; 91% of them were counted only once. Clones ranked in the top ten supply more than 25% of the sample.

V gives up 5 bases and J gives up 0 bases, and the segment between their germline ends measures 11 bases. The germline V gene (reference sequence) supplies CDR1 LNHDA and CDR2 SQIVND. There are 15 amino acids in the CDR3, from cysteine to phenylalanine inclusive. Here the CDR3 DNA is all that survives: 45 bases in frame from base 1. At diagnosis, peripheral blood, uninvolved tumor-adjacent lung and tumor were collected and were preserved as a mix of fresh-frozen and FFPE material. Blood samples were analyzed as peripheral blood mononuclear cells for TCR repertoire profiling. For this clone: There is no known antigen for this receptor. No much larger clonotype is one base removed from it; base qualities were not supplied.

The chain couples TRBV19 to TRBJ1-5, with no confident D gene call. The sequencing used peripheral blood, collected before any cancer treatment. The sequence came from a female donor at least 60 years old with stage I lung adenocarcinoma. The DNA is TGTGCCAGTAGTCCCTACAGTCATAGCAATCAGCCCCAGCATTTT. Translated, it reads CASSPYSHSNQPQHF.